The 4 T cell receptor beta chains listed next were all sequenced from one sample in a study of shared clonotypes between healthy human individuals (dated by TCRdb to the early 2020s). Library prep was done by the immunoSEQ multiplex PCR assay. Sourced from immuneACCESS, this table was stored by TCRdb with only in-frame sequences that have V and J called. A share of the clones is absent; for the studies checked, an unresolved V gene accounts for under half, and the remainder has no known explanation. The sample profile shows 650,000 to 800,000 clones; 55% to 80% of them were found once. The biggest ten clones account for 1.8% of the sample. The sequenced material came from memory CD4+ T cells sorted from blood. The sample's cell subset or site label is to be understood as: CD45RA-negative fraction. The receptors here all came from a woman aged 30 to 39 in good health.

The rearrangement joins TRBV29-1 to TRBJ2-7; 13 nucleotides match TRBD2. This CDR3 spans 17 amino acids. V was clipped by 5 bases and J by 5 bases; unmatched bases: 15. Germline assignment: CDR1 SQVTM and CDR2 ANQGSEA. This chain's CDR3 is CSVPSGLAGEARHEQYF. The CDR3 DNA sequence: TGCAGCGTTCCCTCCGGACTAGCGGGAGAAGCGCGGCACGAGCAGTACTTC.

The gene calls are TRBV28 and TRBJ1-5; 7 bases are shared with TRBD1. The length of the CDR3 is 17 residues. With V trimmed by 5 bases and J by 4 bases, 14 bases remained unmatched. Germline V CDR1 and CDR2: MDHEN, SYDVKM. The CDR3 here is CASSPQTGIFRNQPQHF. CDR3 sequence (DNA): TGTGCCAGCAGTCCCCAGACAGGGATTTTCAGAAATCAGCCCCAGCATTTT.

In this sample, this clone turned up once. V usage is TRBV27 and J usage is TRBJ2-1; D ambiguous. V lost 8 bases and J lost 0, with 11 bases in between. Germline CDR1 MNHEY, CDR2 SMNVEV (reference sequence). The CDR3 consists of 14 residues. In DNA, the CDR3 is TGTGCCAGCTGGTCCGGCAACTCCTACAATGAGCAGTTCTTC. Translation: CASWSGNSYNEQFF.

This clone was counted many times. The J gene is TRBJ2-3, the V gene TRBV5-5; the match to TRBD2 covers 9 bases. This CDR3 has 14 residues. The J segment lost 10 bases and the V segment lost 5 bases, leaving 11 bases of the junction unmatched. The germline gives CDR1 SGHKS, CDR2 YYEKEE (reference sequence). The CDR3 region is CASSPSGISGSQYF. For the CDR3, the DNA is TGTGCCAGCAGTCCTAGCGGGATCTCTGGGTCGCAGTATTTT.